Below, 6 T cell receptor beta chains from the same sample are listed, as sequenced in a study of CD8 T cells in Susac syndrome. The RNA, roughly 0.45 to 1 ug, was put through reverse transcription using random hexamers. TCRdb re-called the immunoSEQ multiplex PCR reads with MiXCR, one entry per CDR3 protein. The sample holds roughly 150,000 distinct CDR3 sequences; roughly 95% are singletons and the top ten take 0.085% to 0.095%. Sequenced: CD4+ T cells from PBMCs. All receptors derive from a human donor with multiple sclerosis.

The V and J genes are TRBV2 and TRBJ1-1; D is unresolved. This CDR3 region has 14 residues. Germline-derived CDR1 and CDR2 are SNHLY and FYNNEI. The germline V and J ends were trimmed by 7 bases and 3 bases, with 15 bases remaining between them. As DNA, the CDR3 is TGTGCCAGCAATAAGGTGGCTGGGTACACTGAAGCTTTCTTT. This translates into CASNKVAGYTEAFF.

The chain is built from TRBV20-1 and TRBJ2-3; D may be TRBD2 (5 bases). The length of the CDR3 is 14 residues. V was shortened by 0 bases and J by 7 bases, with 14 bases between the two germline ends. CDR1 DFQATT and CDR2 SNEGSKA come from the germline V gene (reference sequence). CDR3 loop: CSARDRVAGYTQYF. DNA of the CDR3: TGCAGTGCTAGAGATCGGGTGGCGGGCTATACGCAGTATTTT.

This sequence joins TRBV7-9 and TRBJ1-1, with D unclear. The V gene lost 4 bases and the J gene lost 4 bases, with 16 bases spanning the gap. Germline CDR1 SEHNR, CDR2 FQNEAQ (reference sequence). This CDR3 is built from 15 residues. The CDR3 sequence is CASSSRSHLLTEAFF. DNA for the CDR3: TGTGCCAGCAGCTCAAGGAGCCATCTTCTCACTGAAGCTTTCTTT.

The rearrangement links TRBV18 to TRBJ1-5; a weak D match, TRBD1 (5 bases). Germline V CDR1 and CDR2: KGHSH, LQKENI. The CDR3 runs 13 residues. Trimming removed 6 bases from V and 9 bases from J, with 15 bases in between. The CDR3 DNA reads TGTGCCAGCTCCGGGCAGGGTAGAGGGCCCCAGCATTTT. It yields the protein CASSGQGRGPQHF.

This chain joins TRBV20-1 and TRBJ2-7, with 11 bases identical to TRBD2. This CDR3 spans 14 amino acids. V dropped 6 bases and J dropped 0; count of bases not matched to a gene: 4. Per germline, CDR1 DFQATT and CDR2 SNEGSKA (reference sequence). The CDR3 sequence is CSATGLAGSYEQYF. CDR3 DNA sequence: TGCAGTGCAACCGGACTAGCGGGCTCCTACGAGCAGTACTTC.

This chain uses TRBV14 with TRBJ2-2, with D unresolved. Germline V CDR1 and CDR2: SGHDN, FVKESK. V was trimmed by 2 bases and J by 1 base, leaving 5 bases between them. The CDR3 consists of 14 residues. CDR3: CASSQRLNTGELFF. CDR3 DNA sequence: TGTGCCAGCAGCCAAAGATTGAACACCGGGGAGCTGTTTTTT. Full variable domain (rest looked up from reference TRBV14 and TRBJ2-2): EAGVTQFPSHSVIEKGQTVTLRCDPISGHDNLYWYRRVMGKEIKFLLHFVKESKQDESGMPNNRFLAERTGGTYSTLKVQPAELEDSGVYFCASSQRLNTGELFFGEGSRLTVL.